This T cell receptor beta chain was sequenced in a study of cytomegalovirus exposure and HLA in healthy donors. Study results and limitations: Later work found most CMV-associated TCR beta chains apparently HLA-restricted. Reportedly, a later analysis found an Asian-associated ancestry cluster had fewer N-insertions than the roughly 630-donor mean. As was reported, the HLA-A and HLA-B alleles of most subjects were accurately predicted from TCR beta sequences. The dataset shows that most TCR sequences were rare, while some public TCRs occurred in many donors.

For this clone: Its antigen is not identified.

This CDR3 spans 13 amino acids. Trimming pared 2 bases from V and 4 bases from J, leaving 5 bases between. Looked up from germline, CDR1 is SGHTA and CDR2 is FQGNSA. 13 Jbeta primers and 60 Vbeta primers were used for the PCR. Clones were read by immunoSEQ multiplex PCR, and TCRdb kept only the in-frame ones, dropping some. Counted here are about 110,000 clones, over 75% occurring once; the ten biggest clones make up 3.5% to 4%. The TCR comes from a man in his 60s in good health and CMV-seronegative. Source material: PBMCs. This chain uses TRBV7-2 with TRBJ2-2; weak D call: TRBD1 (5 bases). The CDR3 DNA follows: TGTGCCAGCAGCTTACAGGGCACCGGGGAGCTGTTTTTT. It yields the protein CASSLQGTGELFF.